These T cell receptor beta chains were read from a single sample in a study of shared clonotypes between healthy human individuals. Only in-frame clones appear in the TCRdb table, and some are missing; sequencing was by immunoSEQ multiplex PCR. The top ten hold approximately 24% of the sample, which has 90,000 to 120,000 clones, roughly 70% seen once. Input material: memory CD8+ T cells sorted from blood. The receptors originated from a woman aged 25-40 years in good health. Both conserved end residues are trimmed from each CDR3. Fields, in order: J gene, V gene, CDR3 protein.

J: TRBJ2-1
V: TRBV4-1
CDR3: ASSQAGAGGPEFYNEQF

J: TRBJ1-3
V: TRBV6-6
CDR3: ASSSTGIGNTIY

J: TRBJ2-2
V: TRBV6-1
CDR3: ASSELLEGAGELF

J: TRBJ1-1
V: TRBV19
CDR3: ATSYGAAEAF

J: TRBJ2-1
V: TRBV19
CDR3: ASSIGTGSYTVIVPTYNEQF

J: TRBJ2-7
V: TRBV5-1
CDR3: ASSLLDPTYEQY

J: TRBJ1-1
V: TRBV7-9
CDR3: ASSLGTGGRTEAF

J: TRBJ2-7
V: TRBV6-1
CDR3: ASIVDRGYEQY

J: TRBJ1-1
V: TRBV5-4
CDR3: ASSLVDTEAF

J: TRBJ2-7
V: TRBV9
CDR3: ASSPRLGEVYEQY

J: TRBJ2-1
V: TRBV9
CDR3: ASSVDRGTSGYNEQF

J: TRBJ2-7
V: TRBV28
CDR3: ASMPGQREREQY

J: TRBJ2-7
V: TRBV2
CDR3: ANVNSESYEQY

J: TRBJ1-3
V: TRBV6-6
CDR3: ASSSEVGGNTIY

J: TRBJ1-3
V: TRBV11-2
CDR3: ASSESGSGNTIY

J: TRBJ2-5
V: TRBV4-1
CDR3: ASSQLGLAGGQETQY

J: TRBJ1-1
V: TRBV10-2
CDR3: ASSDGENTEAF

J: TRBJ1-1
V: TRBV5-6
CDR3: ASSVTAAMVTEAF

J: TRBJ1-1
V: TRBV7-8
CDR3: ASSPGRTEAF

J: TRBJ1-2
V: TRBV10-1
CDR3: ASSDSLSSYGYT

J: TRBJ1-5
V: TRBV28
CDR3: ASSLFWDRISNQPQH

J: TRBJ2-1
V: TRBV15
CDR3: ATSTDRDSYNEQF

J: TRBJ2-2
V: TRBV6-4
CDR3: ASTTGTRVSGELF

J: TRBJ2-7
V: TRBV2
CDR3: ASSDPEPYEQY

J: TRBJ2-1
V: TRBV15
CDR3: ATSPSYNEQF

J: TRBJ2-5
V: TRBV7-3
CDR3: ASSLFGSDGETQY

J: TRBJ2-2
V: TRBV7-9
CDR3: ASSPRGYTGELF

J: TRBJ2-3
V: TRBV25-1
CDR3: ASSEPGHQGGTQY

J: TRBJ1-2
V: TRBV9
CDR3: ASSVELRDSPYGYT

J: TRBJ2-1
V: TRBV27
CDR3: ARVSFNEQF

J: TRBJ2-3
V: TRBV7-6
CDR3: ASSPQRGTQY

J: TRBJ2-1
V: TRBV18
CDR3: ASSPRFSGSSYNEQF

J: TRBJ2-7
V: TRBV4-1
CDR3: ASSQDPPGVYEQY

J: TRBJ2-7
V: TRBV5-1
CDR3: ASSWGGRDSYEQY

J: TRBJ1-2
V: TRBV4-2
CDR3: ASSQDAGAYRGYT

J: TRBJ2-7
V: TRBV15
CDR3: ATSTGLAGVRAEQY

J: TRBJ2-5
V: TRBV7-6
CDR3: ASSLLAGTQETQY

J: TRBJ1-5
V: TRBV9
CDR3: ASSVGDSGQPQH

J: TRBJ2-6
V: TRBV15
CDR3: ATSRDEGSNSGANVLT

J: TRBJ2-7
V: TRBV7-9
CDR3: ASSLAGGLHSYEQY

J: TRBJ2-7
V: TRBV7-3
CDR3: ASSLGAGGAYEQY

J: TRBJ2-1
V: TRBV11-2
CDR3: ASSLDVGGGESSYNEQF

J: TRBJ2-7
V: TRBV7-8
CDR3: ASSPLTGNWYEQY

J: TRBJ2-1
V: TRBV7-9
CDR3: ASSLVGYYNEQF

J: TRBJ1-2
V: TRBV10-3
CDR3: AYSEGVYGYT